The 32 T cell receptor beta chains below were found in one sample sequenced in a study of cytomegalovirus exposure and HLA in healthy donors. Primers included in the PCR were 60 Vbeta and 13 Jbeta primers. The method was immunoSEQ multiplex PCR; TCRdb's version includes in-frame clones alone and lacks a portion of them. In the table there are 140,000 to 150,000 clones, about two thirds of which are singletons. Specimen: PBMCs. Source of these receptors: a woman in her sixties or seventies in good health and CMV-seropositive.

There are a few counts of this clone. The chain couples TRBV11-2 to TRBJ2-3, with 9 bases fitting TRBD2. Germline V gives CDR1 SGHAT, CDR2 FQNNGV. This CDR3 comprises 15 residues. Trimming removed 5 bases from V and 6 bases from J; junction bases left unmatched: 9. The CDR3 coding sequence is TGTGCCAGCAGCCCCCTAGCGGGATCATTCGATACGCAGTATTTT. Its translation is CASSPLAGSFDTQYF.

The rearrangement uses TRBV28 and TRBJ1-5; D perhaps matches TRBD1 (5 bases). Germline values: CDR1 MDHEN, CDR2 SYDVKM. The CDR3 covers 14 residues. V gave up 3 bases and J gave up 2 bases, with 8 bases separating them. The CDR3 sequence is CASSFSRGNQPQHF. In DNA, the CDR3 is TGTGCCAGCAGTTTCTCCAGGGGCAATCAGCCCCAGCATTTT.

The gene calls are TRBV6-4 and TRBJ2-3, with 7 bases lining up with TRBD2. Germline trimming cut 6 bases from V and 3 bases from J; bases unmatched to any gene: 6. The CDR3 is made up of 14 amino acids. Looked up from germline, CDR1 is MRHNA and CDR2 is SNTAGT. CDR3 nucleotides: TGTGCCAGCAGGACGGGGGGTCCGACAGATACGCAGTATTTT. This codes for CASRTGGPTDTQYF.

V is TRBV19 and J is TRBJ2-2, with D possibly TRBD2 on 6 matching bases. Trimming removed 9 bases at V and 2 bases at J, with 10 bases between. Germline CDR1 and CDR2: LNHDA and SQIVND (reference sequence). The length of the CDR3 is 13 residues. CDR3 loop: CASGTGNTGELFF. The CDR3 DNA reads as TGTGCCAGCGGGACTGGCAACACCGGGGAGCTGTTTTTT.

V usage is TRBV4-1 and J usage is TRBJ2-3, with 10 positions matching TRBD1. Germline loops: CDR1 MGHRA, CDR2 YSYEKL. The CDR3 is 16 residues long. V lost 1 base, J lost 0 bases, and 1 base stayed unmatched. Here the CDR3 DNA reads TGCGCCAGCAGCCAAGTGGACAGGGGGAGCACAGATACGCAGTATTTT. Its translation is CASSQVDRGSTDTQYF.

The V gene is TRBV19, the J gene TRBJ2-3; 10 bases align to TRBD1. Looked up from germline, CDR1 is LNHDA and CDR2 is SQIVND (reference sequence). This CDR3 comprises 17 residues. V shed 5 bases and J 3 bases; nucleotides not matched to a gene: 11. Here the CDR3 reads CASSPRQGAGGTDTQYF. CDR3 in DNA: TGTGCCAGTAGTCCGCGACAGGGGGCCGGGGGGACAGATACGCAGTATTTT.

This clone was counted between two and nine times. V usage is TRBV10-3 and J usage is TRBJ1-1; a weak D match, TRBD1 (5 bases). Germline CDR1 is ENHRY and CDR2 is SYGVKD. Trimming left V 0 bases short and J 6 bases short, with 14 bases between. The CDR3 extends over 15 amino acids. CDR3 in DNA: TGTGCCATCAGTGAGTCCGGGGGATATGGAGCTGAAGCTTTCTTT. Translation gives CAISESGGYGAEAFF.

The chain employs TRBV9 and TRBJ2-7, with 14 bases fitting TRBD2. CDR1 and CDR2 from the germline V gene are SGDLS and YYNGEE. Unmatched junction bases numbered 3, after V lost 3 bases and J lost 4 bases. The CDR3 runs to 15 residues. CDR3 coding DNA: TGTGCCAGCAGCGCCGGGACTAGCGGGAGATACGAGCAGTACTTC. This gives the protein CASSAGTSGRYEQYF.

The chain is built from TRBV9 and TRBJ2-3; 13 bases line up with TRBD2. The CDR3 covers 17 residues. The trim removed 5 bases at V and 3 bases at J, leaving 9 bases unmatched. Germline V CDR1 and CDR2: SGDLS, YYNGEE. The CDR3 reads CASSFRTSGRGTDTQYF. DNA for the CDR3: TGTGCCAGCAGTTTTCGGACTAGCGGGAGAGGGACAGATACGCAGTATTTT.

This rearrangement joins TRBV4-1 to TRBJ1-4; 7 positions match TRBD1. Trimming took 5 bases from V and 7 from J; bases not matched to a gene: 10. The CDR3 runs 15 residues. In germline, CDR1 is MGHRA, CDR2 YSYEKL. CDR3 region: CASSEVRGSVEKLFF. The DNA for the CDR3 is TGCGCCAGCAGCGAAGTCAGGGGGTCGGTTGAAAAACTGTTTTTT.

The CDR3 DNA reads as TGCAGCGTTAGGGACAGCCCCCAAGAGACCCAGTACTTC. It is translated as CSVRDSPQETQYF. The chain couples TRBV29-1 to TRBJ2-5, with 7 nucleotides matching TRBD1. Germline assignment: CDR1 SQVTM and CDR2 ANQGSEA. With V trimmed by 5 bases and J by 1 base, 4 bases remained unmatched. The CDR3 has 13 amino acids.

This clone was recorded a few times. J is TRBJ2-1 and V is TRBV5-1; tentatively, D is TRBD1 (6 bases). This CDR3 region has 14 residues. V lost 9 bases and J 1 base, leaving 14 bases between the germline ends. CDR1 is SGHRS and CDR2 is YFSETQ in the germline V gene. The CDR3 sequence: CATRTDRSYNEQFF. The CDR3 DNA sequence: TGCGCCACCAGGACCGACAGGTCCTACAATGAGCAGTTCTTC.

This chain joins TRBV6-5 and TRBJ2-1, with 9 bases identical to TRBD1. The CDR3 is made up of 12 amino acids. Per germline, CDR1 MNHEY and CDR2 SVGAGI. V shed 6 bases and J 7 bases; nucleotides not matched to a gene: 1. CDR3 in amino acids: CASRTGGNEQFF. Here the CDR3 DNA reads TGTGCCAGCAGGACAGGGGGGAATGAGCAGTTCTTC.

The chain joins TRBV28 to TRBJ1-5; D may be TRBD1 (6 bases). The germline CDR1 and CDR2 sequences are MDHEN and SYDVKM. The V gene lost 4 bases and the J gene lost 5 bases, with 9 bases spanning the gap. The CDR3 sequence is 13 residues long. This CDR3 is CASSSQGDQPQHF. DNA of the CDR3: TGTGCCAGCAGTTCACAGGGTGATCAGCCCCAGCATTTT.

The V and J genes are TRBV4-1 and TRBJ2-3, with 12 positions matching TRBD2. The CDR3 length is 16 residues. CDR1 and CDR2 (germline): MGHRA, YSYEKL. V lost 5 bases and J lost 2; bases outside the gene matches: 5. CDR3 DNA sequence: TGCGCCAGCAGCTCGAGGACTAGCGGGATCACAGATACGCAGTATTTT. Residues: CASSSRTSGITDTQYF.

The chain links TRBV19 to TRBJ1-5, with D perhaps matching TRBD1 (6 bases). Germline CDR1 is LNHDA and CDR2 is SQIVND (reference sequence). The CDR3 spans 16 residues. Trimming shortened V by 4 bases and J by 0 bases, and 13 bases separated the two germline ends. DNA of the CDR3: TGTGCCAGTAGTACCTTGACAGGTAGTAGCAATCAGCCCCAGCATTTT. Translation: CASSTLTGSSNQPQHF.

This clone showed up just a few times. CDR3 amino acids: CASRKGQGYGYTF. The CDR3 DNA reads as TGTGCCAGCCGGAAGGGACAGGGTTATGGCTACACCTTC. This rearrangement joins TRBV28 to TRBJ1-2, with 9 nucleotides matching TRBD1. The CDR3 spans 13 residues. V lost 8 bases and J lost 5; bases outside the gene matches: 6. CDR1 is MDHEN, CDR2 SYDVKM, per germline.

V usage is TRBV27 and J usage is TRBJ1-1; D is uncertain. This CDR3 comprises 13 residues. Trimming shortened V by 3 bases and J by 9 bases, and 14 bases separated the two germline ends. The germline V gene has CDR1 MNHEY and CDR2 SMNVEV (reference sequence). The CDR3 coding sequence is TGTGCCAGCAGTTTTGAGGGTCGAGAGAAAGCTTTCTTT. Its translation: CASSFEGREKAFF.

This clone was recorded a few times. This chain links TRBV6-1 with TRBJ1-4, with D tentatively TRBD1 (5 bases). In germline, CDR1 is MNHNS, CDR2 SASEGT. V gave up 2 bases and J gave up 10 bases, with 14 bases separating them. This CDR3 spans 14 amino acids. The CDR3 loop reads CASSERGNEGKLFF. For the CDR3, the DNA is TGTGCCAGCAGTGAACGGGGGAACGAGGGAAAACTGTTTTTT.

This chain connects TRBV5-6 to TRBJ1-5, with 9 bases aligning to TRBD1. V gave up 0 bases and J gave up 3 bases; unmatched junction bases: 10. CDR1 is SGHDT and CDR2 is YYEEEE in the germline V gene. This CDR3 is 18 amino acids long. The CDR3 coding sequence is TGTGCCAGCAGCTTGGGGGACTGGGGGACAGGGTACAATCAGCCCCAGCATTTT. As protein: CASSLGDWGTGYNQPQHF.

The chain links TRBV19 to TRBJ2-2; tentatively, D is TRBD2 (7 bases). The V gene's germline CDR1 is LNHDA and CDR2 SQIVND (reference sequence). The length of the CDR3 is 14 residues. V was shortened by 5 bases and J by 5 bases, with 12 bases between the two germline ends. CDR3 nucleotides: TGTGCCAGTAGTTGGGGGGGCCGTACCGGGGAGCTGTTTTTT. This codes for CASSWGGRTGELFF. Full variable domain (outside the CDR3, taken from reference TRBV19 and TRBJ2-2): DGGITQSPKYLFRKEGQNVTLSCEQNLNHDAMYWYRQDPGQGLRLIYYSQIVNDFQKGDIAEGYSVSREKKESFPLTVTSAQKNPTAFYLCASSWGGRTGELFFGEGSRLTVL.

V usage is TRBV5-1 and J usage is TRBJ1-3, with 11 nucleotides matching TRBD1. This CDR3 is 16 amino acids long. The junction had 4 bases not matched to a gene; V was cut back by 1 base and J by 4 bases. CDR1 is SGHRS and CDR2 is YFSETQ in the germline V gene. CDR3 in DNA: TGCGCCAGCAGCTTGATGGGACAGGGGGACGGAAACACCATATATTTT. It is translated as CASSLMGQGDGNTIYF.

This clone was counted a single time. The V gene is TRBV5-4, the J gene TRBJ2-2; D possibly corresponds to TRBD2 (6 bases). V lost 3 bases, J lost 4 bases, and 10 bases lay in between. The CDR3 is made up of 14 amino acids. Germline CDR1 and CDR2: SGHNT and YYREEE (reference sequence). DNA for the CDR3: TGTGCCAGCAGCTGGAGGGGAGGCACCGGGGAGCTGTTTTTT. Its protein is CASSWRGGTGELFF.

This chain uses TRBV27 with TRBJ2-1, with 10 bases aligning to TRBD2. In germline, CDR1 is MNHEY, CDR2 SMNVEV (reference sequence). The CDR3 has 15 amino acids. J lost 8 bases, V lost 4 bases, and 8 bases had no gene match. This CDR3 is CASSSASGRAHEQFF. The CDR3 bases are TGTGCCAGCAGTTCAGCTAGCGGGAGAGCCCATGAGCAGTTCTTC.

The chain combines TRBV6-4 with TRBJ2-7; 8 nucleotides match TRBD1. V lost 7 bases to trimming and J lost 3 bases; unmatched junction nucleotides: 11. The CDR3 runs to 15 residues. Germline V lookup: CDR1 MRHNA, CDR2 SNTAGT. The DNA of the CDR3 is TGTGCCAGCACCAGATCCGGGACAGGAGACTACGAGCAGTACTTC. Translated, it gives CASTRSGTGDYEQYF.

CDR3 loop: CASSIDWYQPQHF. CDR3 sequence (DNA): TGCGCCAGCAGCATCGACTGGTATCAGCCCCAGCATTTT. V usage is TRBV5-1 and J usage is TRBJ1-5; D not resolved. This CDR3 contains 13 residues. Trimming shortened V by 4 bases and J by 5 bases, and 10 bases separated the two germline ends. CDR1 and CDR2 from the germline V gene are SGHRS and YFSETQ. The complete variable domain, with remaining parts taken from reference TRBV5-1 and TRBJ1-5, reads KAGVTQTPRYLIKTRGQQVTLSCSPISGHRSVSWYQQTPGQGLQFLFEYFSETQRNKGNFPGRFSGRQFSNSRSEMNVSTLELGDSALYLCASSIDWYQPQHFGDGTRLSIL.

The rearrangement links TRBV5-1 to TRBJ1-4; tentatively, D is TRBD1 (5 bases). The CDR3 totals 15 residues. V was pared by 7 bases and J by 4 bases, with 17 bases between. Germline values: CDR1 SGHRS, CDR2 YFSETQ. Written as DNA, the CDR3 is TGCGCCAGCTCCATAGCGGGGGTTAGTAATGAAAAACTGTTTTTT. Translated, it gives CASSIAGVSNEKLFF.

The gene calls are TRBV5-6 and TRBJ2-5, with 13 bases aligning to TRBD2. With the DNA end fitting TRBJ2-7 better, the J assignment may be wrong. The CDR3 spans 14 residues. Germline V gives CDR1 SGHDT, CDR2 YYEEEE. The CDR3 is CASSYGLAGAEQYF. The CDR3 DNA reads TGTGCCAGCAGCTACGGACTAGCGGGAGCCGAGCAGTACTTC.

The V call is TRBV5-1, the J call TRBJ2-1; 14 nucleotides align to TRBD2. There are 14 residues in the CDR3. The junction had 3 bases not matched to a gene; V was cut back by 6 bases and J by 7 bases. Per the germline V gene, CDR1 is SGHRS and CDR2 is YFSETQ. CDR3 nucleotides: TGCGCCAGCACCCGGACTAGCGGGGGGAATGAGCAGTTCTTC. Translation: CASTRTSGGNEQFF. The entire variable domain, with the rest obtained from reference TRBV5-1 and TRBJ2-1, is as follows: KAGVTQTPRYLIKTRGQQVTLSCSPISGHRSVSWYQQTPGQGLQFLFEYFSETQRNKGNFPGRFSGRQFSNSRSEMNVSTLELGDSALYLCASTRTSGGNEQFFGPGTRLTVL.

This clone was picked up a small number of times. The chain has TRBV4-1 and TRBJ1-1; D gene unclear. The CDR3 runs to 18 residues. CDR1 is MGHRA and CDR2 is YSYEKL in the germline V gene. V dropped 3 bases and J dropped 10 bases, with 30 bases sitting between them. DNA of the CDR3: TGCGCCAGCAGCCAGCCTCCCACCCCCCGGACTCCTCGGGGTGGAGCTTTCTTT. Translating gives CASSQPPTPRTPRGGAFF.

This clone was recorded a few times. This chain connects TRBV29-1 to TRBJ1-4; the D gene is possibly TRBD1 (5 bases). V was cut by 6 bases and J by 6 bases, with 17 bases left in between. Looked up from germline, CDR1 is SQVTM and CDR2 is ANQGSEA. The CDR3 contains 14 residues. CDR3 loop: CSVQVEGVDEKLFF. The CDR3 DNA sequence: TGCAGCGTCCAGGTCGAAGGGGTTGATGAAAAACTGTTTTTT. Based on the CDR3 plus reference TRBV29-1 and TRBJ1-4, the full variable domain is SAVISQKPSRDICQRGTSLTIQCQVDSQVTMMFWYRQQPGQSLTLIATANQGSEATYESGFVIDKFPISRPNLTFSTLTVSNMSPEDSSIYLCSVQVEGVDEKLFFGSGTQLSVL.

Only a few counts were recorded for this clone. This chain joins TRBV5-1 and TRBJ1-4; TRBD1 aligns across 9 bases. Germline V CDR1 and CDR2: SGHRS, YFSETQ. The CDR3 extends over 15 amino acids. The trim removed 4 bases at V and 8 bases at J, leaving 9 bases unmatched. The CDR3 protein is CASSPAGTGSEKLFF. The CDR3 nucleotides read TGCGCCAGCAGCCCAGCCGGGACAGGGAGCGAAAAACTGTTTTTT.